The 29 T cell receptor beta chains reported below all come from one sample, sequenced in a study of blood T cells in healthy people across ages. A second PCR, run for roughly 7 to 12 cycles, used a sample-barcoded 5' primer plus a J-beta primer mix. One entry per CDR3 protein results from TCRdb running MiXCR on the 5' RACE reads. Of hundreds of thousands of distinct CDR3 sequences in the sample, about 55% were seen once. Sequencing was done on a sample of blood. The receptors shown here come from a man at least 80 years old in good health.

The chain employs TRBV12-3 or TRBV12-4 and TRBJ1-5; no definite D call. The CDR3 spans 14 residues. V lost 8 bases and J 0 bases, leaving 11 bases between the germline ends. The CDR3 sequence is CASSPGDSNQPQHF. CDR3 in DNA: TGTGCCAGCTCTCCAGGAGATAGCAATCAGCCCCAGCATTTT.

This clonotype was found a few times. The chain has TRBV28 and TRBJ2-7; 8 bases match TRBD2. Germline values: CDR1 MDHEN, CDR2 SYDVKM. The CDR3 has 15 residues. V was clipped by 5 bases and J by 4 bases; unmatched bases: 10. Written as DNA, the CDR3 is TGTGCCAGCAGTCCAGTGGGACTAGGGCTATACGAGCAGTACTTC. It specifies CASSPVGLGLYEQYF. The whole variable domain, filled in from reference TRBV28 and TRBJ2-7, reads DVKVTQSSRYLVKRTGEKVFLECVQDMDHENMFWYRQDPGLGLRLIYFSYDVKMKEKGDIPEGYSVSREKKERFSLILESASTNQTSMYLCASSPVGLGLYEQYFGPGTRLTVT.

Turning to this clonotype: One end of the junction does not line up with germline, which may come from a read error. CDR3 loop: CASGLGFGKQFF. Here the CDR3 DNA reads TGTGCCAGCGGCTTAGGGTTCGGGAAGCAGTTCTTC. V gene TRBV7-9 combines with J gene TRBJ2-1; D possibly corresponds to TRBD2 (5 bases). CDR3 length: 12 amino acids. The germline CDR1 and CDR2 sequences are SEHNR and FQNEAQ (reference sequence).

This chain joins TRBV24-1 and TRBJ2-3, with D possibly TRBD1 on 6 matching bases. The ends were cut back, 1 base at V and 2 bases at J, with 15 bases in the middle. CDR3 length equals 17 residues. Germline CDR1 reads KGHDR; CDR2 reads SFDVKD. The CDR3 sequence: CATSDFGGREATDTQYF. The CDR3 region has the DNA TGTGCCACCAGTGATTTTGGGGGCAGGGAAGCCACAGATACGCAGTATTTT.

Worth noting for this clonotype: One end of the junction varies from germline; a read error may be responsible. V is TRBV18 and J is TRBJ2-3; maybe TRBD1 (5 bases). Germline V gives CDR1 KGHSH, CDR2 LQKENI. This CDR3 is 15 amino acids long. CDR3 amino acids: CVSSPLSRDTDTQYF. In nucleotides, the CDR3 is TGTGTCAGCTCACCTTTAAGCAGGGACACAGATACGCAGTATTTT.

The chain is built from TRBV12-3 or TRBV12-4 and TRBJ2-2; D is ambiguous. The V gene lost 8 bases and the J gene lost 1 base, with 8 bases spanning the gap. This CDR3 comprises 13 residues. The CDR3 DNA sequence: TGTGCCAGCCGGAGAAGGAACACCGGGGAGCTGTTTTTT. Amino acids: CASRRRNTGELFF.

This clonotype was seen only a few times. This chain links TRBV10-3 with TRBJ2-1, with 9 bases that match TRBD2. Trimming removed 6 bases from V and 3 bases from J; junction bases left unmatched: 6. The germline V gene has CDR1 ENHRY and CDR2 SYGVKD. The CDR3 is 15 amino acids. Here the CDR3 reads CAIRYTSGFYNEQFF. For the CDR3, the DNA is TGTGCCATCAGGTACACTAGCGGGTTCTACAATGAGCAGTTCTTC.

The V and J genes are TRBV12-3 or TRBV12-4 and TRBJ2-3, with D perhaps TRBD2 (7 bases). The CDR3 spans 15 residues. Trimming pared 3 bases from V and 14 bases from J, leaving 24 bases between. CDR3 sequence: CASSLGGPEHRYAYF. The CDR3 nucleotides read TGTGCCAGCAGTTTGGGGGGGCCGGAGCACAGATACGCGTATTTT.

V gene TRBV2 combines with J gene TRBJ2-7; 7 nucleotides align to TRBD1. CDR1 is SNHLY, CDR2 FYNNEI, per germline. This CDR3 has 12 residues. The V segment lost 8 bases and the J segment 0 bases; nucleotides outside the gene matches: 1. CDR3 in amino acids: CASYRGSYEQYF. The DNA of the CDR3 is TGTGCCAGCTACAGGGGCTCCTACGAGCAGTACTTC.

The chain recombines TRBV6-1 with TRBJ2-7; perhaps TRBD2 as D (6 bases). The V gene's germline CDR1 is MNHNS and CDR2 SASEGT. This CDR3 is 15 amino acids long. The V gene lost 0 bases and the J gene lost 7 bases, with 16 bases spanning the gap. CDR3 amino acids: CASSEARTIYNEQYF. The CDR3 DNA sequence: TGTGCCAGCAGTGAAGCCCGGACTATTTACAATGAGCAGTACTTC.

This chain links TRBV4-1 with TRBJ1-4; D gene unclear. With 1 base removed from V and 4 bases from J, the gap between germline ends came to 4 bases. The CDR3 sequence is 13 residues long. Germline V lookup: CDR1 MGHRA, CDR2 YSYEKL. CDR3 bases: TGCGCCAGCAGCCAAGTTTTTAATGAAAAACTGTTTTTT. As protein: CASSQVFNEKLFF.

This chain uses TRBV4-1 with TRBJ2-1; TRBD2 aligns across 8 bases. V lost 2 bases, J lost 5 bases, and 8 bases stayed unmatched. CDR3 size: 16 residues. Looked up from germline, CDR1 is MGHRA and CDR2 is YSYEKL. CDR3 loop: CASSQPTAGGNNEQFF. CDR3 in DNA: TGCGCCAGCAGCCAACCTACGGCGGGAGGCAACAATGAGCAGTTCTTC.

V usage is TRBV27 and J usage is TRBJ2-1; TRBD2 might be the D (6 bases). CDR3 length equals 17 residues. Germline CDR1 reads MNHEY; CDR2 reads SMNVEV (reference sequence). The V end was cut by 2 bases, the J end by 2 bases, with 16 bases between. DNA of the CDR3: TGTGCCAGCAGTTTAGGTACTAGCCCGGTTGCCTACAATGAGCAGTTCTTC. This sequence encodes CASSLGTSPVAYNEQFF.

The chain is built from TRBV5-5 and TRBJ2-4; 7 bases agree with TRBD2. The end of the DNA is better explained by TRBJ2-7, so the J call may be wrong. The CDR3 is 15 amino acids. Germline V gene data show CDR1 as SGHKS and CDR2 as YYEKEE (reference sequence). As DNA, the CDR3 is TGTGCCAGCAGCTTGCCATCCGGACTAGTGAGCGAGCAGTACTTC. Its protein is CASSLPSGLVSEQYF.

This clonotype was seen a single time. The rearrangement links TRBV12-3 or TRBV12-4 to TRBJ2-5, with D hard to call. V was cut by 7 bases and J by 1 base, with 16 bases left in between. This CDR3 is built from 15 residues. The CDR3 sequence: CASNPLGSSQETQYF. The CDR3, as DNA: TGTGCCAGCAACCCCCTGGGTAGCTCCCAAGAGACCCAGTACTTC.

The chain recombines TRBV18 with TRBJ2-1; D uncertain. CDR1 is KGHSH and CDR2 is LQKENI in the germline V gene. Deletions cut 0 bases from V and 7 bases from J, with 4 bases between. This CDR3 is 12 amino acids long. This CDR3 is CASSPPINEQFF. The CDR3 region has the DNA TGTGCCAGCTCACCACCGATAAATGAGCAGTTCTTC.

This clonotype was detected a few times. The chain uses TRBV2 and TRBJ2-1; 7 nucleotides line up with TRBD2. Losses at the gene ends were 8 bases for V and 0 bases for J; bases not matched to a gene: 10. The CDR3 has 16 residues. CDR1 is SNHLY, CDR2 FYNNEI, per germline. In DNA, the CDR3 is TGTGCCAGCGAATCTAGCGGAGACGGCTCCTACAATGAGCAGTTCTTC. Encoded protein: CASESSGDGSYNEQFF.

For this clonotype: A much larger clone differs from this one at a single base, so this may be a read error. The chain couples TRBV12-5 to TRBJ2-5; a weak D match, TRBD2 (5 bases). V was pared by 6 bases and J by 5 bases, with 16 bases between. CDR3 length: 14 residues. CDR1 LGHNT and CDR2 FRNRAP come from the germline V gene. CDR3 nucleotide sequence: TGTGCTAGTGGCCTAACTTTCTGCGGGGAGACCCAGTACTTC. This codes for CASGLTFCGETQYF. Full variable domain (missing parts from reference TRBV12-5 and TRBJ2-5): DARVTQTPRHKVTEMGQEVTMRCQPILGHNTVFWYRQTMMQGLELLAYFRNRAPLDDSGMPKDRFSAEMPDATLATLKIQPSEPRDSAVYFCASGLTFCGETQYFGPGTRLLVL.

The chain recombines TRBV7-9 with TRBJ2-5; tentatively, D is TRBD1 or TRBD2 (5 bases each). CDR1 and CDR2 from the germline V gene are SEHNR and FQNEAQ (reference sequence). This CDR3 comprises 15 residues. Trimming took off 8 bases at V and 1 base at J, with 17 bases between the two ends. The CDR3 sequence is CASGAGGVFQETQYF. The CDR3 DNA follows: TGTGCCAGCGGTGCTGGGGGAGTCTTCCAAGAGACCCAGTACTTC.

The chain uses TRBV10-3 and TRBJ2-1, with TRBD2 identical over 10 bases. The CDR3 spans 15 residues. Trimming cost V 0 bases and J 12 bases; bases outside gene matches: 8. Germline V CDR1 and CDR2: ENHRY, SYGVKD. The CDR3 spells CAISESRLAGVVQFF. CDR3 nucleotides: TGTGCCATCAGTGAGTCGAGGCTAGCGGGAGTAGTGCAGTTCTTC.

This chain uses TRBV7-9 with TRBJ2-1; the D gene is possibly TRBD2 (5 bases). CDR3 length equals 14 residues. CDR1 and CDR2 (germline): SEHNR, FQNEAQ (reference sequence). V was clipped by 5 bases and J by 4 bases, with 12 bases between them. This chain's CDR3 is CASSVSPGYNEQFF. CDR3 DNA sequence: TGTGCCAGCAGCGTCTCCCCGGGGTACAATGAGCAGTTCTTC.

This chain connects TRBV24-1 to TRBJ2-6, with 7 bases lining up with TRBD2. With V trimmed by 3 bases and J by 0 bases, 10 bases remained unmatched. Germline CDR1 KGHDR, CDR2 SFDVKD. The length of the CDR3 is 19 residues. CDR3 sequence reads: CATSDPLAAQSSGANVLTF. As DNA, the CDR3 is TGTGCCACCAGTGATCCCCTAGCGGCCCAAAGCTCTGGGGCCAACGTCCTGACTTTC.

The chain links TRBV12-3 or TRBV12-4 to TRBJ1-1; TRBD1 might be the D (5 bases). Trimming cost V 6 bases and J 3 bases, with 11 bases left between them. This CDR3 is 13 amino acids long. In nucleotides, the CDR3 is TGTGCCAGCAGGACCGGGGGAGACACTGAAGCTTTCTTT. It yields the protein CASRTGGDTEAFF.

In regard to this clonotype: Given a much more abundant clone one base away, this may be a read error. The chain carries TRBV4-1 and TRBJ2-5; 11 bases are a match to TRBD2. J was trimmed by 11 bases and V by 0 bases; bases with no gene match: 5. This CDR3 spans 14 amino acids. Looked up from germline, CDR1 is MGHRA and CDR2 is YSYEKL. CDR3: CASSQEGTSGRQYF. As DNA, the CDR3 is TGCGCCAGCAGCCAAGAAGGGACTAGCGGAAGGCAGTACTTC.

The chain couples TRBV18 to TRBJ2-5, with 9 bases that match TRBD2. V lost 3 bases and J lost 11; bases outside the gene matches: 7. This CDR3 is built from 13 residues. The germline gives CDR1 KGHSH, CDR2 LQKENI. For the CDR3, the DNA is TGTGCCAGCTCACCCTTGGGACTAGCTGAGCAGTACTTC. This translates into CASSPLGLAEQYF.

V gene TRBV3-1 combines with J gene TRBJ2-7; D is perhaps TRBD1 (6 bases). The ends were cut back, 1 base at V and 10 bases at J, with 11 bases in the middle. CDR1 and CDR2 (germline): LGHDT, YNNKEL (reference sequence). The CDR3 runs 12 residues. As DNA, the CDR3 is TGTGCCAGCAGCCAAGGGACAGTGGGCCAGTACTTC. This sequence encodes CASSQGTVGQYF.

The V and J genes are TRBV3-1 and TRBJ1-4, with unresolved D. This CDR3 contains 14 residues. The germline V gene encodes CDR1 LGHDT and CDR2 YNNKEL (reference sequence). Between the trimmed V and J ends, which lost 0 bases and 4 bases, there was a span of 6 bases. This CDR3 is CASSQEAGNEKLFF. The CDR3 DNA sequence: TGTGCCAGCAGCCAAGAAGCCGGTAATGAAAAACTGTTTTTT.

This clonotype occurred a few times. This chain joins TRBV2 and TRBJ2-1, with D perhaps TRBD2 (6 bases). Per germline, CDR1 SNHLY and CDR2 FYNNEI. V was cut by 3 bases and J by 5 bases, with 26 bases left in between. CDR3 length: 19 amino acids. DNA of the CDR3: TGTGCCAGCAGTGACCGTGGGGAGGCAGCTATAGTTTTCGACAATGAGCAGTTCTTC. Protein: CASSDRGEAAIVFDNEQFF.

J is TRBJ2-1 and V is TRBV7-2; D call uncertain. The CDR3 consists of 14 residues. From germline, CDR1 is SGHTA and CDR2 FQGNSA. With 7 bases removed from V and 2 bases from J, the gap between germline ends came to 12 bases. In DNA form, the CDR3 reads TGTGCCAGCACCCTACTTCCCGCCTACAATGAGCAGTTCTTC. Translated: CASTLLPAYNEQFF.